This TCR beta chain was identified in a study of shared T cell receptors in the human thymus. V lost 6 bases and J 3 bases, leaving 17 bases between the germline ends. The CDR3 consists of 15 residues. Per germline, CDR1 SGHDT and CDR2 YYEEEE. TCRdb's copy holds only in-frame clones and misses some; the assay was immunoSEQ multiplex PCR. The sample contains 700,000 or so clones, 75% to 90% of which appear only once. This sample was also put to use in a study of human thymus T cells. That study reports: Donor material was obtained from healthy Finnish infants undergoing corrective surgery for congenital heart defects. Corrective cardiac operations yielded the resected thymus tissue. Related research reported highly overlapping thymic repertoires among unrelated individuals.

The specimen was thymocytes. V usage is TRBV5-6 and J usage is TRBJ2-3; D perhaps matches TRBD2 (6 bases). The clonotype was recovered from a girl under two years old with a congenital heart defect. CDR3 DNA sequence: TGTGCCAGCAACCTCGGGAAGGGGAGGACAGATACGCAGTATTTT. This encodes CASNLGKGRTDTQYF.